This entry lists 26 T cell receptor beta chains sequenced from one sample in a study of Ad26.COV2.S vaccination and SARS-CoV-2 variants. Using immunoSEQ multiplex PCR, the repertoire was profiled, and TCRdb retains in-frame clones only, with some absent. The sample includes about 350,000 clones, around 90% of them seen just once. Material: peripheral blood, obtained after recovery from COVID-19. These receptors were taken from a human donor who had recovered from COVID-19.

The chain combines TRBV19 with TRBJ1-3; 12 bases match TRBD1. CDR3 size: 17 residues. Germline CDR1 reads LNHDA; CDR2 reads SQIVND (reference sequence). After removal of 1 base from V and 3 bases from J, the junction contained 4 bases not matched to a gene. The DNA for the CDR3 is TGTGCCAGTAGTATAGCGGGACAGGGGGCAGGTGGAAACACCATATATTTT. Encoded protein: CASSIAGQGAGGNTIYF.

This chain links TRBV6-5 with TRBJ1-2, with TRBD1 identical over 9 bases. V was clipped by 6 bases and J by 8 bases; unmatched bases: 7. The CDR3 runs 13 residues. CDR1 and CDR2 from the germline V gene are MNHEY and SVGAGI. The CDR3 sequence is CASSGDRAGGYTF. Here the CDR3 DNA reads TGTGCCAGCAGCGGGGACAGGGCCGGCGGCTACACCTTC.

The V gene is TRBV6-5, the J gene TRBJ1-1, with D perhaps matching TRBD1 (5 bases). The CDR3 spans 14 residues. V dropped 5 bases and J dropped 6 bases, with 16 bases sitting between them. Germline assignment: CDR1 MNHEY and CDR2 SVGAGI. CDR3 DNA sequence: TGTGCCAGCAGTCTCTCAGGTGGGACGTCTGAAGCTTTCTTT. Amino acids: CASSLSGGTSEAFF.

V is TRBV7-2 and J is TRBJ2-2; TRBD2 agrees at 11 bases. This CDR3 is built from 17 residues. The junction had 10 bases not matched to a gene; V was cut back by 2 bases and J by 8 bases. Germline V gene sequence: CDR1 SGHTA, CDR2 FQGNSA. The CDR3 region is CASSLTSGGLTMGELFF. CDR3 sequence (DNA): TGTGCCAGCAGCTTAACTAGCGGGGGACTCACAATGGGGGAGCTGTTTTTT.

The CDR3 sequence: CASSAKGGEKLFF. CDR3 DNA: TGTGCCAGCAGCGCAAAGGGGGGAGAAAAACTGTTTTTT. V gene TRBV7-9 combines with J gene TRBJ1-4, with D possibly being TRBD1 (6 bases). This CDR3 spans 13 amino acids. Germline lookup yields CDR1 SEHNR and CDR2 FQNEAQ (reference sequence). Trimming removed 5 bases at V and 8 bases at J, with 12 bases between. Supplemented by reference TRBV7-9 and TRBJ1-4, the full variable domain reads DTGVSQNPRHKITKRGQNVTFRCDPISEHNRLYWYRQTLGQGPEFLTYFQNEAQLEKSRLLSDRFSAERPKGSFSTLEIQRTEQGDSAMYLCASSAKGGEKLFFGSGTQLSVL.

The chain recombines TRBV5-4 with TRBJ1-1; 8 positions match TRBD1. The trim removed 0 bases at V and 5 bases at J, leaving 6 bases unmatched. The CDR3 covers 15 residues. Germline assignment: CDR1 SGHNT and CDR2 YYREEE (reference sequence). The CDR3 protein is CASSLADRGSTEAFF. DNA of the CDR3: TGTGCCAGCAGCTTGGCCGACAGGGGTAGTACTGAAGCTTTCTTT.

CDR3 sequence (DNA): TGTGCCAGCAGGCAGCGGGACCGGAACACTGAAGCTTTCTTT. Translation gives CASRQRDRNTEAFF. The chain is built from TRBV7-8 and TRBJ1-1, with D possibly TRBD1 on 5 matching bases. Trimming took off 6 bases at V and 1 base at J, with 12 bases between the two ends. This CDR3 contains 14 residues. CDR1 is SGHVS, CDR2 FQNEAQ, per germline.

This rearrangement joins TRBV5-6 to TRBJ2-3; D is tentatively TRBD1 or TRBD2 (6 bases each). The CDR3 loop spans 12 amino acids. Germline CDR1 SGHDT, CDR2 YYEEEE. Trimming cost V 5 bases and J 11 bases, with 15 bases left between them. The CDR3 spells CASRLGRGVQYF. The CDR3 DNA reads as TGTGCCAGCAGGCTCGGTAGGGGGGTGCAGTATTTT.

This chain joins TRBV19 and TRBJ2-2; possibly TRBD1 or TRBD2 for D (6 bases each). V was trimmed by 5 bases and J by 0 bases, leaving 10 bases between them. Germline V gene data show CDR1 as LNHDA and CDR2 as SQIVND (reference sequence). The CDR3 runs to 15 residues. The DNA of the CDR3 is TGTGCCAGTAGTGCGGGACACTCGAACACCGGGGAGCTGTTTTTT. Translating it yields CASSAGHSNTGELFF.

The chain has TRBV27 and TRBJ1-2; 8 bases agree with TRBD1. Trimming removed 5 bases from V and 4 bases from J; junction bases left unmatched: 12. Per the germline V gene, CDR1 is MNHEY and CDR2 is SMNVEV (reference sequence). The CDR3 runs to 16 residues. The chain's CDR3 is CASSRGQGSQFYGYTF. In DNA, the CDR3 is TGTGCCAGCAGTCGCGGACAGGGATCGCAGTTCTATGGCTACACCTTC.

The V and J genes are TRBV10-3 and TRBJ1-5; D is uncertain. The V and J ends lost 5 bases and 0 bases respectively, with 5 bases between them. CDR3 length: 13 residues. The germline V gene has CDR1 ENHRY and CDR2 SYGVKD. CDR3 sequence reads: CAISTDSNQPQHF. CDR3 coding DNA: TGTGCCATCAGTACCGATAGCAATCAGCCCCAGCATTTT.

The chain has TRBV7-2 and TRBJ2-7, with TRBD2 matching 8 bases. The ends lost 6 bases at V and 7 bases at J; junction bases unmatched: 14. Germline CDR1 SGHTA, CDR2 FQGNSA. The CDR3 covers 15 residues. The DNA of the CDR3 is TGTGCCAGCAGAAAAGACAGGACTAGCTCTTGGGAGCAGTACTTC. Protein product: CASRKDRTSSWEQYF.

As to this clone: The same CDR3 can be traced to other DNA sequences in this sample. CDR3 DNA: TGTGCCAGCAGCCCAGGGGGCAGTGGAAACACCATATATTTT. Translating it yields CASSPGGSGNTIYF. The chain has TRBV6-5 and TRBJ1-3; 8 nucleotides line up with TRBD1. The CDR3 has 14 residues. In germline, CDR1 is MNHEY, CDR2 SVGAGI. V lost 6 bases and J lost 3; bases outside the gene matches: 4.

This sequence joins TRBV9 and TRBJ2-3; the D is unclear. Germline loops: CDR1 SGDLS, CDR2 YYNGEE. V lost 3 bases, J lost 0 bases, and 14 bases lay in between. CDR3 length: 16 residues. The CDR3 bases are TGTGCCAGCAGCGCCCCCCCCCGCAGTAGCACAGATACGCAGTATTTT. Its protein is CASSAPPRSSTDTQYF.

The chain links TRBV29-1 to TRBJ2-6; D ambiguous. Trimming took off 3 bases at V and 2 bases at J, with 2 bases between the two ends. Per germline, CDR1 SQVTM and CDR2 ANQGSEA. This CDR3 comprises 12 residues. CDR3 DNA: TGCAGCGTTGATACTGGGGCCAACGTCCTGACTTTC. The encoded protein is CSVDTGANVLTF.

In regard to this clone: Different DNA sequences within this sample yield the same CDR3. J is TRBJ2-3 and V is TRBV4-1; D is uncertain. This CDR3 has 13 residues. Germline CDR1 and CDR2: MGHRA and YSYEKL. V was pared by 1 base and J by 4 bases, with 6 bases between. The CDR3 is CASSQVRADTQYF. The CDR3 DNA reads TGCGCCAGCAGCCAAGTTCGGGCAGATACGCAGTATTTT.

The CDR3 here is CASSIADPETGEQYF. The CDR3 region has the DNA TGTGCCAGTAGTATTGCCGACCCCGAAACGGGAGAGCAGTACTTC. The chain recombines TRBV19 with TRBJ2-7; tentatively, D is TRBD2 (5 bases). Trimming took 3 bases from V and 7 from J, leaving 19 bases between them. This CDR3 is built from 15 residues. Germline V CDR1 and CDR2: LNHDA, SQIVND (reference sequence). Full variable domain (outside the CDR3, taken from reference TRBV19 and TRBJ2-7): DGGITQSPKYLFRKEGQNVTLSCEQNLNHDAMYWYRQDPGQGLRLIYYSQIVNDFQKGDIAEGYSVSREKKESFPLTVTSAQKNPTAFYLCASSIADPETGEQYFGPGTRLTVT.

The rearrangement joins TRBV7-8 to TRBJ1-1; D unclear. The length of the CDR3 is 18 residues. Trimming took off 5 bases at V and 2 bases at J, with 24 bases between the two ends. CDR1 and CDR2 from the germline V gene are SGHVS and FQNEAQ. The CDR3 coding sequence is TGTGCCAGCAGCCCGACGGGAGGTGTCTCAGAAATTAACACTGAAGCTTTCTTT. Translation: CASSPTGGVSEINTEAFF.

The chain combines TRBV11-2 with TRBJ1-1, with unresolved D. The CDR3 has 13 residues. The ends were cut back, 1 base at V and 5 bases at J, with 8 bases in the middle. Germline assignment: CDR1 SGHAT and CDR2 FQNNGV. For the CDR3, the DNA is TGTGCCAGCAGCTTAGGCCCCGCTACTGAAGCTTTCTTT. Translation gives CASSLGPATEAFF.

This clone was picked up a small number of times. CDR3 nucleotide sequence: TGCGCCAATCTATCCGCTACCACCTACGAGCAGTACTTC. It translates to CANLSATTYEQYF. The chain has TRBV23-1 and TRBJ2-7; D is uncertain. TRBV23-1 belongs to the ORF category, with a function that is uncertain. Trimming removed 10 bases at V and 2 bases at J, with 15 bases between. The CDR3 runs 13 residues.

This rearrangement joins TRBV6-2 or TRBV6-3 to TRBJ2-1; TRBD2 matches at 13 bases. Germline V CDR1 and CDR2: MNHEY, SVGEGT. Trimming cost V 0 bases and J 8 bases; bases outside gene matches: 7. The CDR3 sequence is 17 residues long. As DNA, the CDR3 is TGTGCCAGCAGTTACTCGGGGACTAGCGGGGTATTGGATGAGCAGTTCTTC. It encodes CASSYSGTSGVLDEQFF.

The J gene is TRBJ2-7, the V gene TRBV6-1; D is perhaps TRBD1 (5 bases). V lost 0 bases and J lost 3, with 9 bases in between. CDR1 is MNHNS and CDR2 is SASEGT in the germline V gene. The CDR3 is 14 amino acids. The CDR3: CASSEAAQDYEQYF. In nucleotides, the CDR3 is TGTGCCAGCAGTGAAGCGGCACAGGACTACGAGCAGTACTTC.

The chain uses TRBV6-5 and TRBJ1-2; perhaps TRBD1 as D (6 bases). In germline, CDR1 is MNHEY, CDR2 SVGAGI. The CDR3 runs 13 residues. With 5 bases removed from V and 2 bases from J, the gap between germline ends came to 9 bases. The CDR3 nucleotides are TGTGCCAGCAGTACGGACAGAAACTATGGCTACACCTTC. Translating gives CASSTDRNYGYTF.

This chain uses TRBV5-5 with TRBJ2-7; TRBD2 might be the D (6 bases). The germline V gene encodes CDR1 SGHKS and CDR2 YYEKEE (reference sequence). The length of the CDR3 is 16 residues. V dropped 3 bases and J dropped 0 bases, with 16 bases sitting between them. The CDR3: CASSWLADSSSYEQYF. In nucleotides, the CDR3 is TGTGCCAGCAGCTGGTTAGCGGACTCCAGCTCCTACGAGCAGTACTTC. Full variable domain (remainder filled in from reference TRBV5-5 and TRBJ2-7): DAGVTQSPTHLIKTRGQQVTLRCSPISGHKSVSWYQQVLGQGPQFIFQYYEKEERGRGNFPDRFSARQFPNYSSELNVNALLLGDSALYLCASSWLADSSSYEQYFGPGTRLTVT.

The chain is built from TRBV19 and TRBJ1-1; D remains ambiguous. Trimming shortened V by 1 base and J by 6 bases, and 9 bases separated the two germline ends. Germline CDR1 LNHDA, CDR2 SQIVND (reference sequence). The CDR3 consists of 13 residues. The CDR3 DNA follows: TGTGCCAGTAGTATAGGATGGGGAGCTGAAGCTTTCTTT. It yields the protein CASSIGWGAEAFF.

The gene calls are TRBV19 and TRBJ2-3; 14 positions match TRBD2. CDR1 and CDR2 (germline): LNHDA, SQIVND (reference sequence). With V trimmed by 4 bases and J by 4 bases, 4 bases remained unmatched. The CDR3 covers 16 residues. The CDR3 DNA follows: TGTGCCAGTAGTACCACGACTAGCGGGGGGGCAGATACGCAGTATTTT. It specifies CASSTTTSGGADTQYF. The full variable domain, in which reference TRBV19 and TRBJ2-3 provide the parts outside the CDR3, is DGGITQSPKYLFRKEGQNVTLSCEQNLNHDAMYWYRQDPGQGLRLIYYSQIVNDFQKGDIAEGYSVSREKKESFPLTVTSAQKNPTAFYLCASSTTTSGGADTQYFGPGTRLTVL.